This T cell receptor (beta chain) was observed in a study of human T cells and chemical hapten exposure. Overall study results and limits: Every donor had alopecia, and their immune response may therefore differ from healthy people's. Expanded TCRs created a significantly greater count of big CDR3 similarity clusters than controls did.

TCRdb re-analysed the RACE reads in MiXCR, keeping a single row per CDR3 protein. The data contain tens of thousands of distinct CDR3 sequences, 8% to 9.5% of them seen just once; the ten biggest clones take up 5.5% to 7%. This clonotype was counted many times. Antigen specificity is unknown. The sample's time point: patch test 2, 6 weeks after DPC sensitization. Specified treatment: therapeutic diphenylcyclopropenone sensitization with weekly scalp DPC. Alopecia patients deemed DPC-suitable, aged 18 to 70, excluding pregnancy. The specimen comprised whole blood, sampled in connection with sensitization to the hapten diphenylcyclopropenone (DPC). The source of this sequence is a man aged 25-45 years with alopecia areata. Some clones in this sample may be carry-over from other donors' samples.

The CDR3 sequence: CASSIGYGSEKLFF. The CDR3 DNA sequence: TGTGCCAGCAGTATCGGGTACGGAAGTGAAAAACTGTTTTTT. The V gene is TRBV6-5, the J gene TRBJ1-4; D gene uncertain. Germline CDR1 MNHEY, CDR2 SVGAGI. Trimming removed 5 bases at V and 7 bases at J, with 14 bases between. The CDR3 has 14 amino acids.